The present T cell receptor (beta chain) was sequenced within a study of technical replicates of blood from several donors. From germline, CDR1 is MGHRA and CDR2 YSYEKL. V was pared by 0 bases and J by 3 bases, with 11 bases between. The CDR3 covers 15 residues. Some clones are missing from TCRdb's copy, which holds only in-frame ones; the method was immunoSEQ multiplex PCR. The data show tens of thousands of clones, about 95% seen once. The material sequenced was T cells isolated from PBMCs. This sequence joins TRBV4-1 and TRBJ1-2, with D tentatively TRBD1 (6 bases). The TCR sequence derives from a human donor in good health. The chain's CDR3 is CASSQDPGQDYGYTF. The CDR3 region has the DNA TGCGCCAGCAGCCAAGATCCGGGACAAGACTATGGCTACACCTTC.